The TCR beta chain described here comes from a study of Graves' ophthalmopathy and Graves' hyperthyroidism. Study details: At the time of initial diagnosis and before any treatment, peripheral blood was collected.

A diagnosis was made from clinical symptoms together with serum thyroxine, TRAb, thyroid ultrasound and orbital computed tomography. This CDR3 region has 14 residues. The ends lost 10 bases at V and 7 bases at J; junction bases unmatched: 10. In germline, CDR1 is ENHRY, CDR2 SYGVKD. Amplified TCR beta CDR3 regions were obtained using RNA transcripts as template. First-round RT-PCR relied on HTBI primers, and a second-round multiplex PCR came next. TCRdb fed the multiplex PCR reads into MiXCR, producing one record per CDR3 protein. The sample has 260,000 or so distinct CDR3 sequences, around 45% seen once.

The sequence came from an adult man with Graves' ophthalmopathy. Sequenced material: peripheral blood. The chain joins TRBV10-3 to TRBJ1-2; 12 bases match TRBD1. Here the CDR3 DNA reads TGTGCCAGCAGGATAGGGACAGGGGGCGGTGGCTACACCTTC. It is translated as CASRIGTGGGGYTF.